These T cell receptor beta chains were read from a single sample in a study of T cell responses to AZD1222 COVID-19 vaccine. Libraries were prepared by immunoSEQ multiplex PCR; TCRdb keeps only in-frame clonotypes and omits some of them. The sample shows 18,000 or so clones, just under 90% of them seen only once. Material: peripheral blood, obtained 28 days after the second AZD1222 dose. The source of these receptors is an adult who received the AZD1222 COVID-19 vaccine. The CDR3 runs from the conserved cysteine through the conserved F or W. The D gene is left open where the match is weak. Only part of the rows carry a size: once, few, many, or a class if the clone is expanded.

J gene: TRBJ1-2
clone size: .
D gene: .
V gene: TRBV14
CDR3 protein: CASSHGSGAGIRGYTF
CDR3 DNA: TGTGCCAGCAGCCACGGGTCAGGGGCTGGTATTCGTGGCTACACCTTC

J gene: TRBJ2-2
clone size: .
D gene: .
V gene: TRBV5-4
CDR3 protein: CASSLGFSGTGELFF
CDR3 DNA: TGTGCCAGCAGCTTGGGCTTTAGCGGCACCGGGGAGCTGTTTTTT

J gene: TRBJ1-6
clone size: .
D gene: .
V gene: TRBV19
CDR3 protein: CASTAGHYSPLHF
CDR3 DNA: TGTGCCAGTACGGCGGGACACTATTCACCCCTCCACTTT

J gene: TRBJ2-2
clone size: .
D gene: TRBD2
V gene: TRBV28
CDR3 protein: CASSPSGRSNTGELFF
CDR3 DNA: TGTGCCAGCAGCCCTAGCGGGAGGTCGAACACCGGGGAGCTGTTTTTT

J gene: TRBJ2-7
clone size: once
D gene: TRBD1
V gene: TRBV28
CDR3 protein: CASEGQGSYEQYF
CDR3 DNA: TGTGCCAGCGAGGGACAGGGATCCTACGAGCAGTACTTC

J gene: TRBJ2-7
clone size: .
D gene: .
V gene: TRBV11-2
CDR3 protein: CASSPRWRSNEQYF
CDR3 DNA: TGTGCCAGCAGCCCCCGTTGGCGGTCCAACGAGCAGTACTTC

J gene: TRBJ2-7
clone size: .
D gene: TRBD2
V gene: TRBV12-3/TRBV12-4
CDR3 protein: CASGTSGSYEQYF
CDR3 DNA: TGTGCCAGCGGGACTAGCGGGTCTTACGAGCAGTACTTC

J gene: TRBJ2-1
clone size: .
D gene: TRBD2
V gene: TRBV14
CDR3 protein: CASSQAREGEQFF
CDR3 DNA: TGTGCCAGCAGCCAAGCTAGGGAGGGGGAGCAGTTCTTC

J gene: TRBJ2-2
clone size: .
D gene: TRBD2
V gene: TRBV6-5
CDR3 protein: CASSYLASGRGELFF
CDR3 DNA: TGTGCCAGCAGTTACTTGGCTAGCGGACGCGGGGAGCTGTTTTTT

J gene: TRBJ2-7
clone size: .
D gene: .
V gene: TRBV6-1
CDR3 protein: CASSETSSLYEQYF
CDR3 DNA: TGTGCCAGCAGTGAAACTAGCTCCCTCTACGAGCAGTACTTC

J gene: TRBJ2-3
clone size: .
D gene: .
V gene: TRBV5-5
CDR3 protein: CASSLEWVGHSTDTQYF
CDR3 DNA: TGTGCCAGCAGCTTGGAATGGGTGGGGCATAGCACAGATACGCAGTATTTT

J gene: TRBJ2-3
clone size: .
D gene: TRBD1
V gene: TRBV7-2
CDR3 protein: CASSSFGQARGDTQYF
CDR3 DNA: TGTGCCAGCAGCTCCTTCGGACAGGCTCGAGGAGATACGCAGTATTTT

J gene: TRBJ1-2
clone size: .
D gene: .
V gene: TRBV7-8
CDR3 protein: CASSPHRGRVGDGYTF
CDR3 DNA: TGTGCCAGCAGCCCTCATCGGGGCAGGGTAGGAGATGGCTACACCTTC

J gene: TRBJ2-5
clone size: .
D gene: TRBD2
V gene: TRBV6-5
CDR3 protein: CASRIAGGRETQYF
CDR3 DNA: TGTGCCAGCAGGATAGCGGGGGGCCGGGAGACCCAGTACTTC

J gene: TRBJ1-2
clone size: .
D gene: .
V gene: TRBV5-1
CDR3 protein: CASSLAGVNYGYTF
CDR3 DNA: TGCGCCAGCAGCTTGGCCGGGGTGAACTATGGCTACACCTTC

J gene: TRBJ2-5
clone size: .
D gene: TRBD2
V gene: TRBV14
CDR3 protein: CASRAGGPGKTQYF
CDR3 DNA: TGTGCCAGCAGAGCGGGGGGGCCGGGCAAGACCCAGTACTTC

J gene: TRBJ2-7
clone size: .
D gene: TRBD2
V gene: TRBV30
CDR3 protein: CAWTTLAGGYEQYF
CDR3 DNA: TGTGCCTGGACCACCCTAGCGGGAGGCTACGAGCAGTACTTC

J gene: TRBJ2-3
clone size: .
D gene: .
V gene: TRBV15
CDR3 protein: CATSRGSRDTQYF
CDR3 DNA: TGTGCCACCAGCAGAGGATCAAGGGATACGCAGTATTTT

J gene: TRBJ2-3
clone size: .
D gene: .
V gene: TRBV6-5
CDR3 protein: CASSRDDTDTQYF
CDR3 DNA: TGTGCCAGCAGCCGGGACGACACAGATACGCAGTATTTT

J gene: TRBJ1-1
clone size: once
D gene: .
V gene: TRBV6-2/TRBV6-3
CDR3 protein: CASSPWSYTEAFF
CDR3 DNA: TGTGCCAGCAGCCCCTGGAGTTACACTGAAGCTTTCTTT

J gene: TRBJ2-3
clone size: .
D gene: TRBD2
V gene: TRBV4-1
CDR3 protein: CASSQDLGRGGPDTQYF
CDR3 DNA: TGCGCCAGCAGCCAAGATTTGGGGCGGGGGGGGCCAGATACGCAGTATTTT